This is a list of T cell receptor beta chains from one sample in a study of shared clonotypes between healthy human individuals. TCRdb's copy holds only in-frame clones and misses some; the assay was immunoSEQ multiplex PCR. The repertoire holds 550,000 to 800,000 clones, with around 74% as singletons. The sample was memory CD4+ T cells sorted from blood. Receptor source: a woman in her 30s in good health. Both conserved end residues are part of each CDR3. Each record gives: V gene, J gene, CDR3 protein.

V gene: TRBV10-3
J gene: TRBJ2-7
CDR3 protein: CAISEKRQGAWEQYF

V gene: TRBV5-1
J gene: TRBJ1-1
CDR3 protein: CASRTGMNTEAFF

V gene: TRBV19
J gene: TRBJ1-5
CDR3 protein: CATDQGLQPQHF

V gene: TRBV7-8
J gene: TRBJ2-5
CDR3 protein: CASSSGMGGRAGETQYF

V gene: TRBV7-8
J gene: TRBJ1-5
CDR3 protein: CASSLIRGDQPQHF

V gene: TRBV11-2
J gene: TRBJ2-7
CDR3 protein: CASSFGGFSYEQYF

V gene: TRBV5-1
J gene: TRBJ2-1
CDR3 protein: CASSTASGSYNEQFF

V gene: TRBV5-1
J gene: TRBJ2-5
CDR3 protein: CASSPWGGEETQYF

V gene: TRBV25-1
J gene: TRBJ1-3
CDR3 protein: CASSDAAGNTIYF

V gene: TRBV29-1
J gene: TRBJ1-1
CDR3 protein: CSARKGHETEAFF

V gene: TRBV6-1
J gene: TRBJ2-2
CDR3 protein: CASSDPGLAGGGVGELFF

V gene: TRBV11-2
J gene: TRBJ2-4
CDR3 protein: CASSSLGSAGNIQYF

V gene: TRBV10-2
J gene: TRBJ2-5
CDR3 protein: CASMRGQGETQYF

V gene: TRBV30
J gene: TRBJ1-2
CDR3 protein: CAWSRVGATYGYTF

V gene: TRBV2
J gene: TRBJ1-5
CDR3 protein: CASNRGGRNQPQHF

V gene: TRBV7-9
J gene: TRBJ2-3
CDR3 protein: CASSLEVTSGSTDTQYF

V gene: TRBV6-6
J gene: TRBJ2-1
CDR3 protein: CASSLDHNEQFF

V gene: TRBV18
J gene: TRBJ2-1
CDR3 protein: CASSPRAGPSNEQFF

V gene: TRBV5-1
J gene: TRBJ1-5
CDR3 protein: CASSLSPNQPQHF

V gene: TRBV5-1
J gene: TRBJ2-3
CDR3 protein: CASSLTSGRRSSADTQYF

V gene: TRBV5-1
J gene: TRBJ2-1
CDR3 protein: CASSEQDASEQFF

V gene: TRBV14
J gene: TRBJ1-3
CDR3 protein: CASSQWGNTIYF